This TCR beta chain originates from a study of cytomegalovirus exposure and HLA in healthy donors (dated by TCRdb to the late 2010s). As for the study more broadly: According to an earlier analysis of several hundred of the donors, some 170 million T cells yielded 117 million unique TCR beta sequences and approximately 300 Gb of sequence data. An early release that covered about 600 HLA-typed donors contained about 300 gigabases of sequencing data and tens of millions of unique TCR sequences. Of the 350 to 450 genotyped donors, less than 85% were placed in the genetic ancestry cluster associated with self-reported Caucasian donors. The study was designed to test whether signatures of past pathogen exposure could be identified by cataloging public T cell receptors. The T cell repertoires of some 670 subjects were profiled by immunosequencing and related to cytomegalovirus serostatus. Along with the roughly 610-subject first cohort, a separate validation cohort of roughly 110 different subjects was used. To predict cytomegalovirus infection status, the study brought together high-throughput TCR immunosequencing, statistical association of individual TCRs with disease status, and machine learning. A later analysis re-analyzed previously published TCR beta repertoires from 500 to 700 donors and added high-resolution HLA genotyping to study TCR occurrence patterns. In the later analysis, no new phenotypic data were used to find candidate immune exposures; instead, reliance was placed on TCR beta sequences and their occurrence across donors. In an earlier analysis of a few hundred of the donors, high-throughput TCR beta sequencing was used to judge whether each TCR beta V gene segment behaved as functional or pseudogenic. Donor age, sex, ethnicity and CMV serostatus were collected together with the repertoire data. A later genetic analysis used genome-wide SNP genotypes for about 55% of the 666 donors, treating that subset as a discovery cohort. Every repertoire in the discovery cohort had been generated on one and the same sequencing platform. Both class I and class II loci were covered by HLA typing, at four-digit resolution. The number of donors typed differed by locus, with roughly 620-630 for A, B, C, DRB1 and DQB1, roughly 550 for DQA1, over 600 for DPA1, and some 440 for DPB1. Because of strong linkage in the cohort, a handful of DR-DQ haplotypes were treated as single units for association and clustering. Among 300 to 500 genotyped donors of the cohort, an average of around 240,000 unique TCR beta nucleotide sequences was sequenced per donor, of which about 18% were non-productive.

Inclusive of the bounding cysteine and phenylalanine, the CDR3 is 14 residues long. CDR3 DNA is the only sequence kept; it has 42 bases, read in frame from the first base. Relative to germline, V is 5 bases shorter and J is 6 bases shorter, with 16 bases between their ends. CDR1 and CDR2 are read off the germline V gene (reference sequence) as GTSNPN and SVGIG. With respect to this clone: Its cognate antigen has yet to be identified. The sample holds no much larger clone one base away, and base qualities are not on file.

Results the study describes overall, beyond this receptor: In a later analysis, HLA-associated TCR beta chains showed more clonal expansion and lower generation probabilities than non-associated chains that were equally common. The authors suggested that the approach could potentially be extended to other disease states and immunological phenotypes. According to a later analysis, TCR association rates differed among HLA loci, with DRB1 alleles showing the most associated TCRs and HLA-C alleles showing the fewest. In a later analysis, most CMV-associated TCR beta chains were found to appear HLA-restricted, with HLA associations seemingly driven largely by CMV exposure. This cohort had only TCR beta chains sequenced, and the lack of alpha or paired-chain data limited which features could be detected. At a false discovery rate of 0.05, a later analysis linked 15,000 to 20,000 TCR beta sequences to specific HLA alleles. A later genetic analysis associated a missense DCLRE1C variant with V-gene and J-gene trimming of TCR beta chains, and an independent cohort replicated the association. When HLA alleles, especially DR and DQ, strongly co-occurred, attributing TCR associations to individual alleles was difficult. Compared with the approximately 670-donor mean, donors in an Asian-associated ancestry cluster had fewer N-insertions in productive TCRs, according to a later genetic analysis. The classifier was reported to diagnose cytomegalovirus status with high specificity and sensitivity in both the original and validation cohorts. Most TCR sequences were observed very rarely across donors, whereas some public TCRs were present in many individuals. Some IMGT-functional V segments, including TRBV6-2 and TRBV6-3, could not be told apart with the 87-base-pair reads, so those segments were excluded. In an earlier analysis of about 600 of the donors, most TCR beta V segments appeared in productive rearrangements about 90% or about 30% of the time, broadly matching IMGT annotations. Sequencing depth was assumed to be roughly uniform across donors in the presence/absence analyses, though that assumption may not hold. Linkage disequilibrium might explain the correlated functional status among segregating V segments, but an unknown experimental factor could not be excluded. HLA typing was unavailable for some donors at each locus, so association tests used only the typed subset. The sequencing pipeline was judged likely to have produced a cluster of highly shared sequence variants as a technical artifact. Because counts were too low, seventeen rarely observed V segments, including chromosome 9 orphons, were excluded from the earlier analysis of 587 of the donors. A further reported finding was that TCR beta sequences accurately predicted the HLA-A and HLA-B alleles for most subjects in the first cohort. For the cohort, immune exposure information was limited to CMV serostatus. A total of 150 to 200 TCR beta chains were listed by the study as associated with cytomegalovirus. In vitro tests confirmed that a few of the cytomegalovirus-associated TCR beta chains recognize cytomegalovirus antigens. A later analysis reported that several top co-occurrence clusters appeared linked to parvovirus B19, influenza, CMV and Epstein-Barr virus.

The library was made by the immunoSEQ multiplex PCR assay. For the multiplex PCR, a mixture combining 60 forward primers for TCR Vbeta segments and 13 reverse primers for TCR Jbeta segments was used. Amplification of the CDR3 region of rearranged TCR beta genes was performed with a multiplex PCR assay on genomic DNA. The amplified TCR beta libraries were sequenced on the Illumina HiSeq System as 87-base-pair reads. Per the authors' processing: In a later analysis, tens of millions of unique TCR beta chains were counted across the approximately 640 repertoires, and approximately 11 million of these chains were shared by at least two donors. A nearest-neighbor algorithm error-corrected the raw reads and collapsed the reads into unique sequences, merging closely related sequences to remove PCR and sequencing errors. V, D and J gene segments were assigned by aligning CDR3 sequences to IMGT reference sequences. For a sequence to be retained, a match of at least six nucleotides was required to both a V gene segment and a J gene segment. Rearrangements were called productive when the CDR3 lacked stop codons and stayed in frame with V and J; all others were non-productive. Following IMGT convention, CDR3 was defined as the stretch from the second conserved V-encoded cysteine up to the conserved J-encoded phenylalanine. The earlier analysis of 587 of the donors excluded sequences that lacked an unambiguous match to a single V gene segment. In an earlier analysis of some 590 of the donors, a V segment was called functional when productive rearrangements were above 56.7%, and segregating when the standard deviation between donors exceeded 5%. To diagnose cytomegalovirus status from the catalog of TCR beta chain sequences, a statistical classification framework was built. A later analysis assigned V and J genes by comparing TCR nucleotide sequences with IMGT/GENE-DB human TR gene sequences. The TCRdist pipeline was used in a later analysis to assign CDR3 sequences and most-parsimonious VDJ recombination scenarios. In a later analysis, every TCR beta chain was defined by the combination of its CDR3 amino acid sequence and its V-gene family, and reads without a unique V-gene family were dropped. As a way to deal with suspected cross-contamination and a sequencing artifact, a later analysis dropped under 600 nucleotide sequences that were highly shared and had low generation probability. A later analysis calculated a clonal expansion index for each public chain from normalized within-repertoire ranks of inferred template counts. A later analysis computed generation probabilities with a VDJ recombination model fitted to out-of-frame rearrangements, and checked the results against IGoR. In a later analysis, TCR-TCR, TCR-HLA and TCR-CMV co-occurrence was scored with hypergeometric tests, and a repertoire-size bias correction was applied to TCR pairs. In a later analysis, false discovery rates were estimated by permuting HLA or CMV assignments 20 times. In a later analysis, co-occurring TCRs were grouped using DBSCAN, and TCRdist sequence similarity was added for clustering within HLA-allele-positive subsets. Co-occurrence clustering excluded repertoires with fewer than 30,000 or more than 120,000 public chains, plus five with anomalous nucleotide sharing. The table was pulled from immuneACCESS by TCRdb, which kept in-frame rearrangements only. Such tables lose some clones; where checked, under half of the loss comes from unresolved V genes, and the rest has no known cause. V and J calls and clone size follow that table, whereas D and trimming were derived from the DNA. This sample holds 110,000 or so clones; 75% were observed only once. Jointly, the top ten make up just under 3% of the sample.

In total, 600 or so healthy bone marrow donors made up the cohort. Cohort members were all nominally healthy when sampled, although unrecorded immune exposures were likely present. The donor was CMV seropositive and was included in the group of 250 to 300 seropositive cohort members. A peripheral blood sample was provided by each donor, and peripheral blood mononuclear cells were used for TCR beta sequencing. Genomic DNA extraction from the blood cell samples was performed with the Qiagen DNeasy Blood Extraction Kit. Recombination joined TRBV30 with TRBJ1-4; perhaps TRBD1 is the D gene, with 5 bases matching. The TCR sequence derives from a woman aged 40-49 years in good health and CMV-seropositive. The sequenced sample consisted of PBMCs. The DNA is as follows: TGTGCCTGGTCGTACGGGGGTGGAGATGAAAAACTGTTTTTT. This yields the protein CAWSYGGGDEKLFF. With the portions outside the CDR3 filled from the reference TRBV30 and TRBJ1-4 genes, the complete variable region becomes SQTIHQWPATLVQPVGSPLSLECTVEGTSNPNLYWYRQAAGRGLQLLFYSVGIGQISSEVPQNLSASRPQDRQFILSSKKLLLSDSGFYLCAWSYGGGDEKLFFGSGTQLSVL.